This is a list of T cell receptor beta chains from one sample in a study of CD8+CD57+ T cells in acquired aplastic anemia. Each CDR3 protein gets one entry after TCRdb re-called the reads with MiXCR. The data show some 47,000 distinct CDR3 sequences, around 69% seen once. Specimen: sorted CD4+, CD8+, or CD8+CD57+ T cells (not recorded which) from PBMCs. Receptors were obtained from a human donor in good health, serving as a control. Each CDR3 is given with its conserved first and last residue. A D gene is named only where the DNA matches it firmly. Only some rows state a clone size, as once, few, many or a class for expanded clones.

>NA|TRBJ1-5|medium-sized|TRBV19
CASENGGGNQPQHF
TGTGCCAGTGAGAATGGAGGGGGCAATCAGCCCCAGCATTTT
>NA|TRBJ1-1|NA|TRBV15
CATLGPYTEAFF
TGTGCCACCCTCGGACCTTACACTGAAGCTTTCTTT
>NA|TRBJ1-5|once|TRBV7-9
CASSLSGDQPQHF
TGTGCCAGCAGCTTGTCCGGGGACCAGCCCCAGCATTTT
>NA|TRBJ2-2|NA|TRBV5-1
CASSLGHPLNTGELFF
TGCGCCAGCAGCCTGGGACACCCATTGAACACCGGGGAGCTGTTTTTT
>NA|TRBJ1-5|NA|TRBV7-9
CASSLGADQPQHF
TGTGCCAGCAGCTTGGGGGCGGATCAGCCCCAGCATTTT
>NA|TRBJ2-7|NA|TRBV6-1
CASSEAGVMYEQYF
TGTGCCAGCAGTGAAGCCGGAGTCATGTACGAGCAGTACTTC
>NA|TRBJ2-7|NA|TRBV25-1
CASSGETGTLTYEQYF
TGTGCCAGCAGTGGTGAAACCGGGACATTAACCTACGAGCAGTACTTC
>NA|TRBJ1-2|NA|TRBV6-5
CASSYRDYGYTF
TGTGCCAGCAGTTACAGGGACTATGGCTACACCTTC
>TRBD2|TRBJ2-3|NA|TRBV29-1
CSVERSSGTGVGTDTQYF
TGCAGCGTTGAAAGGAGTAGCGGGACTGGGGTTGGCACAGATACGCAGTATTTT
>NA|TRBJ1-1|NA|TRBV2
CASRVDIMNTEAFF
TGTGCCAGCAGGGTCGACATCATGAACACTGAAGCTTTCTTT
>NA|TRBJ1-4|few|TRBV19
CASSMGRRNEKLFF
TGTGCCAGTAGTATGGGACGGCGTAATGAAAAACTGTTTTTT
>NA|TRBJ2-1|NA|TRBV29-1
CSVGGQLYGNEQFF
TGCAGCGTGGGGGGACAGTTGTACGGCAATGAGCAGTTCTTC
>NA|TRBJ2-3|NA|TRBV10-3
CAISESSTDTQYF
TGTGCCATCAGTGAGTCTAGCACAGATACGCAGTATTTT
>NA|TRBJ1-1|NA|TRBV6-1
CASSSMGRRDTGAFF
TGTGCCAGCAGCAGTATGGGCAGGAGGGACACTGGAGCTTTCTTT
>NA|TRBJ1-1|NA|TRBV19
CASVARVGTEAFF
TGTGCCAGTGTGGCCAGGGTAGGCACTGAAGCTTTCTTT
>NA|TRBJ1-2|NA|TRBV7-2
CASSLGTNSYGYTF
TGTGCCAGCAGCTTAGGTACCAATTCCTATGGCTACACCTTC
>TRBD1|TRBJ2-7|NA|TRBV2
CASSPGQGVSEQYF
TGTGCCAGCAGCCCAGGACAGGGTGTTTCCGAGCAGTACTTC
>TRBD1|TRBJ2-5|NA|TRBV7-9
CASSLRQGAPGETQYF
TGTGCCAGCAGCCTCCGACAGGGGGCGCCTGGCGAGACCCAGTACTTC
>TRBD1|TRBJ1-1|NA|TRBV2
CASTWTGLEEAFF
TGTGCCAGTACGTGGACAGGTTTAGAGGAAGCTTTCTTT
>NA|TRBJ1-1|NA|TRBV24-1
CATSQNTEAFF
TGTGCCACCTCACAGAACACTGAAGCTTTCTTT
>TRBD2|TRBJ2-5|NA|TRBV19
CASSESGGGETQYF
TGTGCCAGTAGCGAGTCGGGGGGTGGGGAGACCCAGTACTTC
>NA|TRBJ1-2|NA|TRBV15
CATSREDGNYGYTF
TGTGCCACCAGCAGAGAGGACGGAAACTATGGCTACACCTTC
>NA|TRBJ2-2|NA|TRBV24-1
CATSGPGTQTGELFF
TGTGCCACCAGTGGCCCCGGGACACAAACCGGGGAGCTGTTTTTT
>TRBD2|TRBJ2-5|once|TRBV5-6
CASSLGLAGGSETQYF
TGTGCCAGCAGCCTGGGACTAGCGGGAGGTAGTGAGACCCAGTACTTC
>NA|TRBJ2-1|NA|TRBV20-1
CSARDLRTANNEQFF
TGCAGTGCTAGAGATCTCCGGACAGCGAACAATGAGCAGTTCTTC
>TRBD1|TRBJ1-4|NA|TRBV28
CASSFLLDRGDDEKLFF
TGTGCCAGCAGTTTTCTACTCGACAGGGGAGATGATGAAAAACTGTTTTTT
>TRBD1|TRBJ1-2|NA|TRBV20-1
CSASLGQGVANYGYTF
TGCAGTGCTAGTTTGGGACAGGGGGTTGCTAACTATGGCTACACCTTC
>TRBD1|TRBJ1-2|NA|TRBV19
CASSRGQDNYGYTF
TGTGCCAGCTCACGGGGACAGGATAACTATGGCTACACCTTC
>NA|TRBJ1-2|NA|TRBV15
CATSRDRATNYGYTF
TGTGCCACCAGCAGAGACAGGGCGACTAACTATGGCTACACCTTC
>NA|TRBJ1-5|NA|TRBV19
CASSSRSEGQPQHF
TGTGCCAGTAGTTCCAGGTCAGAAGGTCAGCCCCAGCATTTT
>TRBD1|TRBJ2-1|once|TRBV11-2
CASSILPEQGADEQFF
TGTGCCAGCAGCATCCTACCGGAACAGGGGGCCGATGAGCAGTTCTTC
>TRBD1|TRBJ1-5|NA|TRBV25-1
CASIGGLEPQHF
TGTGCCAGCATAGGGGGCTTGGAGCCCCAGCATTTT
>TRBD1|TRBJ1-2|once|TRBV19
CASSGQGRQWDGYTF
TGTGCCAGTAGCGGACAGGGACGTCAGTGGGATGGCTACACCTTC
>TRBD1|TRBJ2-7|NA|TRBV6-2/TRBV6-3
CASTTGGEQYF
TGTGCCAGCACCACAGGGGGCGAGCAGTACTTC
>NA|TRBJ1-2|many|TRBV20-1
CSARGLRASYGYTF
TGCAGTGCTAGAGGGCTCAGGGCTAGTTATGGCTACACCTTC
>NA|TRBJ2-3|NA|TRBV19
CASSTYRLVFSTDTQYF
TGTGCCAGTAGTACTTACCGACTAGTCTTTAGCACAGATACGCAGTATTTT
>NA|TRBJ2-5|NA|TRBV14
CASSLGRETQYF
TGTGCCAGCAGCTTGGGTCGAGAGACCCAGTACTTC
>NA|TRBJ2-7|NA|TRBV25-1
CATSDLRHYSVSSYEQYF
TGTGCCACCAGTGATTTACGTCACTACAGCGTTAGCTCCTACGAGCAGTACTTC
>NA|TRBJ2-7|NA|TRBV20-1
CSADPSSYEQYF
TGCAGCGCGGACCCGAGCTCCTACGAGCAGTACTTC
>NA|TRBJ2-4|NA|TRBV2
CASSDSGAAKNIQYF
TGTGCCAGCAGTGACTCGGGGGCGGCCAAAAACATTCAGTACTTC
>TRBD2|TRBJ2-7|NA|TRBV19
CASSSKREPPYEQYF
TGTGCCAGTAGTTCGAAGCGGGAGCCCCCCTACGAGCAGTACTTC
>NA|TRBJ2-7|NA|TRBV24-1
CATSGPSSYEQYF
TGTGCCACCAGCGGACCGAGCTCCTACGAGCAGTACTTC
>TRBD1|TRBJ2-7|NA|TRBV4-1
CASSQGAGGAGYEQYF
TGCGCCAGCAGCCAAGGAGCAGGGGGCGCGGGGTACGAGCAGTACTTC
>NA|TRBJ1-2|NA|TRBV15
CAASRDLVDGYTF
TGTGCCGCCAGCAGAGATCTGGTGGATGGCTACACCTTC
>NA|TRBJ2-3|many|TRBV14
CASSQYAGWGPDTQYF
TGTGCCAGCAGCCAATATGCGGGATGGGGCCCAGATACGCAGTATTTT
>NA|TRBJ1-1|NA|TRBV19
CASSLEVAEALF
TGTGCCAGCAGCTTAGAAGTCGCTGAAGCTCTCTTT
>NA|TRBJ1-1|NA|TRBV2
CASKLRQGFSEAFF
TGTGCCAGCAAACTAAGGCAGGGGTTCTCCGAAGCTTTCTTT
>TRBD1|TRBJ1-6|many|TRBV28
CASSLRDRGGLRTNSPLHF
TGTGCCAGCAGTTTACGGGACAGGGGAGGGTTGCGAACTAATTCACCCCTCCACTTT
>NA|TRBJ1-1|NA|TRBV29-1
CSAHPTRGNTEAFF
TGCAGCGCCCACCCGACCAGGGGAAACACTGAAGCTTTCTTT